This T cell receptor (beta chain) was captured in a study of post-analysis software for immune sequencing data. Study-wide background: Recorded disease courses covered relapsing-remitting, secondary progressive and progressive-relapsing multiple sclerosis. Some patients had no subtype annotation.

TCR beta cDNA libraries included unique molecular identifiers. Each sample of roughly 0.95 to 10 million input T cells yielded around 500,000 cDNA molecules, so each molecule approximated one T cell. A single record per CDR3 protein comes from TCRdb applying MiXCR to the PCR reads. The sample includes approximately 570,000 distinct CDR3 sequences, roughly 45% of them seen just once. There are a few counts of this clonotype. Its antigen is not identified. The V and J ends lost 6 bases and 5 bases respectively, with 11 bases between them. Germline assignment: CDR1 MNHNY and CDR2 SVGAGI (reference sequence). The CDR3 sequence is 12 residues long. Study observations and caveats: Controls showed lower frequencies than patients for five TRBV segments, and TRBV5-6, TRBV5-1 and TRBV20-1 were among these. Those with multiple sclerosis, the patient group, showed significantly lower normalized Chao1 diversity than controls. Analysis by F measure revealed that same-batch samples clustered strongly together.

Source material: blood. This clonotype originated in a girl aged 5-17 years with multiple sclerosis. The chain couples TRBV6-6 to TRBJ2-7, with D tentatively TRBD1 (5 bases). The CDR3 nucleotides are TGTGCCAGCAGGCCCGACAGAAACGAGCAGTACTTC. Amino acids: CASRPDRNEQYF.